This TCR beta chain appears in the sequencing data of a study of blood T cell repertoires in COVID-19. Study details: Sources were T cells, B-cell-depleted T cells, or PBMCs; the material itself was cDNA or gDNA.

This clone was seen only once. Sequencing used immunoSEQ multiplex PCR; TCRdb keeps in-frame clones, though not all of them. In the table there are fewer than 350,000 clones, more than 75% of which are singletons. The CDR3 is 15 amino acids. The ends were cut back, 0 bases at V and 2 bases at J, with 11 bases in the middle. Germline V gives CDR1 GTSNPN, CDR2 SVGIG (reference sequence). The rearrangement uses TRBV30 and TRBJ1-5; D call uncertain. This receptor was obtained from a middle-aged woman with acute COVID-19. The specimen was PBMCs or T cells enriched from blood (not recorded which). CDR3 bases: TGTGCCTGGAGTGTCGGGTATGTTGGCAATCAGCCCCAGCATTTT. It translates to CAWSVGYVGNQPQHF.